This TCR beta chain came from a study of blood T cells in healthy people across ages. The authors ran a second PCR of 7 to 11 cycles using a sample-barcoded 5' primer and a J-beta primer mix. TCRdb redid the calling of the 5' RACE reads with MiXCR, one entry per CDR3 protein. The table shows 1.5 million or so distinct CDR3 sequences, with less than 45% occurring only once. This clonotype was observed a handful of times. Trimming took 7 bases from V and 6 from J; bases not matched to a gene: 3. This CDR3 comprises 13 residues. Germline CDR1 and CDR2: MNHEY and SVGEGT. Sequencing input: blood. This TCR was recovered from a woman aged 18-29 years in good health. The chain couples TRBV6-2 or TRBV6-3 to TRBJ1-5; 10 nucleotides agree with TRBD1. CDR3 amino acids: CASKDRGSQPQHF. The CDR3 DNA follows: TGTGCCAGCAAGGACAGGGGGAGTCAGCCCCAGCATTTT.